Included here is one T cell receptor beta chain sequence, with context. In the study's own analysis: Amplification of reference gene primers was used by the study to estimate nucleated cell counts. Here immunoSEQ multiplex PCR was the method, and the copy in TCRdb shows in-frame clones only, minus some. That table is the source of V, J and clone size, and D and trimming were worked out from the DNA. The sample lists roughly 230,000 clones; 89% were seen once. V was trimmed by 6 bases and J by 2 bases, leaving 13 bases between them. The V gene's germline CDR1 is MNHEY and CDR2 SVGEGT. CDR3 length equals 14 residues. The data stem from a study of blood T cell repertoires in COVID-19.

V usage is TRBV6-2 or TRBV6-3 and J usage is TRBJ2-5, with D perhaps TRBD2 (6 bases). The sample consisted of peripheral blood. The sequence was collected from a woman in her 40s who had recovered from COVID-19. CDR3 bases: TGTGCCAGCAGCCCGCTGGAGGGGCAAGAGACCCAGTACTTC. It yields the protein CASSPLEGQETQYF.